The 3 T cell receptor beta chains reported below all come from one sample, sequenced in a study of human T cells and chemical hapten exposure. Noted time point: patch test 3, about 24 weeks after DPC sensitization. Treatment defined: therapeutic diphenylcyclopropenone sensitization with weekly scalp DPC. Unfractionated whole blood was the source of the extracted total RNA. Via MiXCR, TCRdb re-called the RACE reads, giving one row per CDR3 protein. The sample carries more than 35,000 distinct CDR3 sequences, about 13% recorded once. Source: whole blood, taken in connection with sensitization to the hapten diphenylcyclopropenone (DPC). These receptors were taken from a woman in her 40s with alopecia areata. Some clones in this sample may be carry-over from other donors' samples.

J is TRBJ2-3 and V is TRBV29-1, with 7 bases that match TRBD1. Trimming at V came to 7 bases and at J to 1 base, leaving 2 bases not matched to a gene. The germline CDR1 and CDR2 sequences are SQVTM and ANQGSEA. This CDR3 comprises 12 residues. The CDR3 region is CSEGQGTDTQYF. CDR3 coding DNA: TGCAGCGAAGGACAGGGCACAGATACGCAGTATTTT.

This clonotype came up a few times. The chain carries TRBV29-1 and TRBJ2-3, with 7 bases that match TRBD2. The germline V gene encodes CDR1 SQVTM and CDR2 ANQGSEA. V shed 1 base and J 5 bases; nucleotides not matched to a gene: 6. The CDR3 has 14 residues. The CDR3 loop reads CSVEGEGERDTQYF. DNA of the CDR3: TGCAGCGTTGAAGGGGAGGGCGAAAGAGATACGCAGTATTTT.

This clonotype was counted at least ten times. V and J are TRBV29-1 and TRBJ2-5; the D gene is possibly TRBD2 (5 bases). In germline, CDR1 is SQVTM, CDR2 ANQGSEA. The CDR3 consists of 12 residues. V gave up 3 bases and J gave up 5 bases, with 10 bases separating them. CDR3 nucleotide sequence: TGCAGCGTTGAGGAAGGGAGCGAGACCCAGTACTTC. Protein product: CSVEEGSETQYF.